A single sample gave rise to the 5 T cell receptor beta chains below, sequenced in a study of T-cell memory formation after mild COVID-19. TCRdb ran MiXCR on the 5' RACE reads and lists one entry per CDR3 protein. The sample yields 250,000 to 300,000 distinct CDR3 sequences, approximately 7.6% seen once. Sequencing was carried out using PBMCs or a T cell subset sorted from them (not recorded which). Receptor source: a man between 18 and 29 years old who had mild COVID-19 (a few samples of this study predate the infection). Cell type and time point are not known.

This clonotype was detected a few times. The chain joins TRBV9 to TRBJ2-1; 9 bases fit TRBD2. The CDR3 contains 15 residues. Looked up from germline, CDR1 is SGDLS and CDR2 is YYNGEE. Germline trimming cut 5 bases from V and 3 bases from J; bases unmatched to any gene: 6. As DNA, the CDR3 is TGTGCCAGCAGTAGCGGGGGTGTGGGCTACAATGAGCAGTTCTTC. Its protein product is CASSSGGVGYNEQFF.

This clonotype has ten or more counts. DNA of the CDR3: TGTGCCAGCAGCCAAGAGGAGACTAGCGGGGGGTACCAAGAGACCCAGTACTTC. Translating it yields CASSQEETSGGYQETQYF. This chain uses TRBV4-2 with TRBJ2-5, with 13 bases lining up with TRBD2. Trimming cost V 0 bases and J 0 bases; bases outside gene matches: 4. Germline lookup yields CDR1 LGHNA and CDR2 YNFKEQ. This CDR3 is 18 amino acids long.

The chain joins TRBV7-9 to TRBJ2-7, with 10 nucleotides matching TRBD2. Germline V gene sequence: CDR1 SEHNR, CDR2 FQNEAQ (reference sequence). There are 17 residues in the CDR3. Trimming cost V 4 bases and J 6 bases; bases outside gene matches: 15. The CDR3 loop is CASSSVLAGVVDGEQYF. The DNA for the CDR3 is TGTGCCAGCAGCTCCGTTCTAGCGGGGGTGGTCGATGGCGAGCAGTACTTC.

This clonotype was counted a few times. This chain uses TRBV11-2 with TRBJ2-5; 11 bases agree with TRBD1. J gave up 5 bases and V 4 bases, and 6 bases lay outside the gene matches. CDR3 length: 15 residues. The germline gives CDR1 SGHAT, CDR2 FQNNGV. CDR3 DNA: TGTGCCAGCAGCTCCTGGACAGGGGGCACGGAGACCCAGTACTTC. Its translation: CASSSWTGGTETQYF.

The chain employs TRBV10-3 and TRBJ2-7; a weak D match, TRBD1 (7 bases). CDR3 size: 14 residues. The germline V and J ends were trimmed by 10 bases and 4 bases, with 20 bases remaining between them. Germline V gene data show CDR1 as ENHRY and CDR2 as SYGVKD. The CDR3 reads CATRNSPGGYEQYF. CDR3 DNA: TGTGCCACCCGAAACTCACCAGGGGGGTACGAGCAGTACTTC.